One and the same sample provided the 23 T cell receptor beta chains below, sequenced in a study of blood T cell repertoires in COVID-19. Libraries were prepared by immunoSEQ multiplex PCR; TCRdb keeps only in-frame clonotypes and omits some of them. Here the sample spans fewer than 90,000 clones, roughly 85% being singletons. The specimen sequenced was peripheral blood. The receptors come from a man aged 25-45 years with acute or convalescent COVID-19.

The chain has TRBV28 and TRBJ2-5, with 7 bases matching TRBD2. The CDR3 length is 15 residues. Losses at the gene ends were 3 bases for V and 2 bases for J; bases not matched to a gene: 6. Germline CDR1 is MDHEN and CDR2 is SYDVKM. CDR3 sequence reads: CASSLPGGGQETQYF. Written as DNA, the CDR3 is TGTGCCAGCAGTTTGCCGGGCGGGGGACAAGAGACCCAGTACTTC.

CDR3: CASSQVPSGGKDTQYF. DNA for the CDR3: TGCGCCAGCAGCCAAGTCCCTAGCGGAGGGAAAGATACGCAGTATTTT. V and J are TRBV4-1 and TRBJ2-3, with 7 bases lining up with TRBD2. CDR3 length: 16 residues. V was clipped by 1 base and J by 5 bases; unmatched bases: 9. The germline CDR1 and CDR2 sequences are MGHRA and YSYEKL.

The chain combines TRBV10-3 with TRBJ2-1, with no clear D. The V end was cut by 6 bases, the J end by 14 bases, with 20 bases between. Germline V gives CDR1 ENHRY, CDR2 SYGVKD. This CDR3 is 13 amino acids long. As DNA, the CDR3 is TGTGCCATCAGCCTCGAGGCAAAAATTTCTGAGTTCTTC. Protein product: CAISLEAKISEFF.

Only one count was recorded for this clone. V usage is TRBV6-5 and J usage is TRBJ1-1, with 9 bases lining up with TRBD1. V trimming: 7 bases; J trimming: 4 bases; junction bases outside the gene matches: 4. The CDR3 consists of 13 residues. The germline gives CDR1 MNHEY, CDR2 SVGAGI. The CDR3 DNA is TGTGCCAGCAAAAAGACAGGGGGCACTGAAGCTTTCTTT. The encoded protein is CASKKTGGTEAFF.

The V and J genes are TRBV15 and TRBJ2-1; 10 bases agree with TRBD1. This CDR3 comprises 15 residues. Germline loops: CDR1 LNHNV, CDR2 YYDKDF (reference sequence). The V segment lost 0 bases and the J segment 7 bases; nucleotides outside the gene matches: 3. The chain's CDR3 is CATSRDLGQGNEQFF. For the CDR3, the DNA is TGTGCCACCAGCAGAGATCTGGGACAGGGGAATGAGCAGTTCTTC.

This rearrangement joins TRBV3-1 (or the pseudogene TRBV3-2) to TRBJ1-2, with TRBD1 identical over 9 bases. Germline V gene sequence: CDR1 LGHDT, CDR2 YNNKEL (reference sequence). V shed 8 bases, J shed 7 bases, and the junction held 5 bases outside the gene matches. This CDR3 region has 12 residues. CDR3 amino acids: CASGTGTGGYTF. CDR3 in DNA: TGTGCCAGCGGGACAGGGACGGGTGGCTACACCTTC.

The chain carries TRBV6-4 and TRBJ1-5; 7 bases map to TRBD1. CDR3 size: 15 residues. The germline V gene has CDR1 MRHNA and CDR2 SNTAGT. Trimming removed 5 bases from V and 0 bases from J; junction bases left unmatched: 4. CDR3 sequence reads: CASSQTGDSNQPQHF. The CDR3 region has the DNA TGTGCCAGCAGTCAAACAGGGGATAGCAATCAGCCCCAGCATTTT.

The gene calls are TRBV21-1 and TRBJ2-2; the table gives TRBD2 as D, unverified against the DNA. TRBV21-1 is annotated as a pseudogene. The CDR3 is made up of 17 amino acids. The CDR3 nucleotides are TGTGCCAGCAGCAAATCATATCGGGAGGGGGTCACCGGGGAGCTGTTTTTT. It codes for CASSKSYREGVTGELFF.

The J gene is TRBJ1-1, the V gene TRBV19; TRBD1 might be the D (6 bases). This CDR3 spans 13 amino acids. Germline loops: CDR1 LNHDA, CDR2 SQIVND (reference sequence). The ends were cut back, 7 bases at V and 2 bases at J, with 11 bases in the middle. The chain's CDR3 is CASNPTGNTEAFF. The CDR3 coding sequence is TGTGCCAGTAATCCGACAGGTAACACTGAAGCTTTCTTT.

The chain joins TRBV9 to TRBJ2-7, with D maybe TRBD2 (5 bases). CDR1 SGDLS and CDR2 YYNGEE come from the germline V gene. This CDR3 is 15 amino acids long. The germline V and J ends were trimmed by 4 bases and 7 bases, with 21 bases remaining between them. CDR3 loop: CASSPHLLASGEQYF. The CDR3 bases are TGTGCCAGCAGCCCCCACCTTCTAGCATCGGGGGAGCAGTACTTC.

The rearrangement links TRBV2 to TRBJ1-2, with D perhaps TRBD1 (5 bases). The CDR3 length is 15 residues. Germline CDR1 SNHLY, CDR2 FYNNEI. Trimming took off 5 bases at V and 4 bases at J, with 17 bases between the two ends. CDR3 amino acids: CASSTDKGFGYGYTF. The CDR3 DNA sequence: TGTGCCAGCAGTACGGACAAGGGGTTCGGCTATGGCTACACCTTC.

This clone appeared a few times. The chain recombines TRBV10-2 with TRBJ2-7, with 7 bases aligning to TRBD2. J gave up 7 bases and V 11 bases, and 8 bases lay outside the gene matches. The length of the CDR3 is 11 residues. Germline V gene lookup returns CDR1 WSHSY and CDR2 SAAADI. CDR3: CAVRLAGEQYF. DNA for the CDR3: TGCGCCGTACGACTAGCAGGGGAGCAGTACTTC.

The chain joins TRBV11-2 to TRBJ2-3, with D possibly matching TRBD2 (5 bases). The CDR3 contains 16 residues. Trimming pared 0 bases from V and 8 bases from J, leaving 18 bases between. Germline CDR1 reads SGHAT; CDR2 reads FQNNGV. This CDR3 reads CASSLDLGRTPGTQYF. CDR3 coding DNA: TGTGCCAGCAGCTTAGATTTAGGCCGGACTCCGGGTACGCAGTATTTT. The whole variable domain, remainder taken from reference TRBV11-2 and TRBJ2-3, is EAGVAQSPRYKIIEKRQSVAFWCNPISGHATLYWYQQILGQGPKLLIQFQNNGVVDDSQLPKDRFSAERLKGVDSTLKIQPAKLEDSAVYLCASSLDLGRTPGTQYFGPGTRLTVL.

This clone turned up a few times. The rearrangement links TRBV5-4 to TRBJ2-5; 10 bases are a match to TRBD2. The J segment lost 1 base and the V segment lost 5 bases, leaving 11 bases of the junction unmatched. This CDR3 comprises 17 residues. Germline CDR1 is SGHNT and CDR2 is YYREEE (reference sequence). The chain's CDR3 is CASRWTSGHNSQETQYF. The CDR3, as DNA: TGTGCCAGCAGGTGGACTAGCGGCCACAATTCCCAAGAGACCCAGTACTTC.

This rearrangement joins TRBV9 to TRBJ2-7; 10 bases are a match to TRBD2. The CDR3 runs to 14 residues. In germline, CDR1 is SGDLS, CDR2 YYNGEE. The V gene end was trimmed by 3 bases and the J gene end by 7 bases; junction bases not matched to a gene: 7. CDR3 sequence (DNA): TGTGCCAGCAGCGACGGGAGGACTAGCGGAGAGCAGTACTTC. It codes for CASSDGRTSGEQYF.

The gene calls are TRBV4-1 and TRBJ2-5, with 11 bases that match TRBD2. Germline V gene lookup returns CDR1 MGHRA and CDR2 YSYEKL. V trimming: 1 base; J trimming: 5 bases; junction bases outside the gene matches: 6. The CDR3 runs 16 residues. The CDR3 DNA reads TGCGCCAGCAGCCAAGGGTTAGCGGGAGGGCCGGAGACCCAGTACTTC. Its protein is CASSQGLAGGPETQYF.

There are a few counts of this clone. CDR3 sequence: CASSLTGLEQPQHF. In nucleotides, the CDR3 is TGTGCCAGCAGTTTGACGGGGTTAGAACAGCCCCAGCATTTT. The chain links TRBV27 to TRBJ1-5; D not certain. This CDR3 has 14 amino acids. Per germline, CDR1 MNHEY and CDR2 SMNVEV (reference sequence). Trimming shortened V by 3 bases and J by 7 bases, and 13 bases separated the two germline ends.

The V gene is TRBV5-4, the J gene TRBJ2-7; 9 bases are a match to TRBD1. V shed 3 bases and J 2 bases; nucleotides not matched to a gene: 3. This CDR3 region has 14 residues. Germline V lookup: CDR1 SGHNT, CDR2 YYREEE (reference sequence). This CDR3 is CASSYDRGTYEQYF. DNA for the CDR3: TGTGCCAGCAGCTACGACAGGGGGACCTACGAGCAGTACTTC.

CDR3 nucleotides: TGCGCCAGCAGCTTGGCCAAGGGGAGGGCAAAAGCCGGGGAGCTGTTTTTT. Protein sequence: CASSLAKGRAKAGELFF. V usage is TRBV5-1 and J usage is TRBJ2-2; 7 bases are shared with TRBD2. This CDR3 contains 17 residues. The germline V gene has CDR1 SGHRS and CDR2 YFSETQ. V trimming: 0 bases; J trimming: 6 bases; junction bases outside the gene matches: 11.

The V and J genes are TRBV30 and TRBJ1-2, with a possible D match to TRBD1 (5 bases). Germline values: CDR1 GTSNPN, CDR2 SVGIG (reference sequence). The CDR3 runs 11 residues. The V gene lost 5 bases and the J gene lost 8 bases, with 12 bases spanning the gap. CDR3 sequence: CAWGRGGGYTF. Here the CDR3 DNA reads TGTGCCTGGGGAAGGGGTGGCGGCTACACCTTC. Supplemented by reference TRBV30 and TRBJ1-2, the full variable domain reads SQTIHQWPATLVQPVGSPLSLECTVEGTSNPNLYWYRQAAGRGLQLLFYSVGIGQISSEVPQNLSASRPQDRQFILSSKKLLLSDSGFYLCAWGRGGGYTFGSGTRLTVV.

V gene TRBV7-2 combines with J gene TRBJ2-3, with 8 nucleotides matching TRBD1. This CDR3 has 17 residues. Germline values: CDR1 SGHTA, CDR2 FQGNSA. The junction had 14 bases not matched to a gene; V was cut back by 5 bases and J by 4 bases. CDR3 sequence (DNA): TGTGCCAGCAGCACCTACAGGACAGGGCCAGGTTCAGATACGCAGTATTTT. Translated, it gives CASSTYRTGPGSDTQYF.

The chain uses TRBV5-1 and TRBJ2-1; a weak D match, TRBD2 (5 bases). Between the trimmed V and J ends, which lost 7 bases and 9 bases, there was a span of 29 bases. The germline CDR1 and CDR2 sequences are SGHRS and YFSETQ. The CDR3 contains 17 residues. For the CDR3, the DNA is TGCGCCAGCCAAAAAAGCGGCTCAACCATAACTAACGGTGAGCAGTTCTTC. Translation gives CASQKSGSTITNGEQFF. The whole variable domain, filled in from reference TRBV5-1 and TRBJ2-1, reads KAGVTQTPRYLIKTRGQQVTLSCSPISGHRSVSWYQQTPGQGLQFLFEYFSETQRNKGNFPGRFSGRQFSNSRSEMNVSTLELGDSALYLCASQKSGSTITNGEQFFGPGTRLTVL.

The chain carries TRBV7-9 and TRBJ1-2, with 8 bases fitting TRBD1. Germline CDR1 and CDR2: SEHNR and FQNEAQ (reference sequence). The CDR3 runs 14 residues. The junction had 12 bases not matched to a gene; V was cut back by 7 bases and J by 8 bases. As DNA, the CDR3 is TGTGCCAGCACCTACCCAGGACAGGGTCGGGGCTACACCTTC. It yields the protein CASTYPGQGRGYTF.